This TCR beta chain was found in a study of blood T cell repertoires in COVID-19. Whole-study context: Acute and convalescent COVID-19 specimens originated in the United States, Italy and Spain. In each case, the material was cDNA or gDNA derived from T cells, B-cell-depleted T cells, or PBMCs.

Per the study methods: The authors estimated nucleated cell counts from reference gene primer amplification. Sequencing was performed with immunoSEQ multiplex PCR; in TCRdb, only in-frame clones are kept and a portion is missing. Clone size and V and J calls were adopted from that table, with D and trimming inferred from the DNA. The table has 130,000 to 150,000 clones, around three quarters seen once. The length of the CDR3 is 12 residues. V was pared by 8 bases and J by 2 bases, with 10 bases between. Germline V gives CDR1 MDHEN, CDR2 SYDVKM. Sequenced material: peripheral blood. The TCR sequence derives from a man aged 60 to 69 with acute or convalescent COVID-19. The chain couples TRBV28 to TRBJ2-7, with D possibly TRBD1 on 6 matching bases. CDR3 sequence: CASARDTYEQYF. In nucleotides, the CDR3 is TGTGCCAGCGCCCGGGACACCTACGAGCAGTACTTC.